These 30 T cell receptor beta chains came from one sample sequenced in a study of OX40 agonist ivuxolimab in advanced cancers. Generated by immunoSEQ multiplex PCR, the TCRdb table keeps only in-frame clones and is missing some. The table records tens of thousands of clones, approximately 92% of them present only once. Sequenced here: CD4+ or CD8+ T cells sorted from blood, sampled in a trial of the OX40 agonist ivuxolimab. Receptors were obtained from an adult with an advanced solid tumor such as melanoma, head and neck, liver or kidney cancer.

This chain joins TRBV18 and TRBJ2-1; D unresolved. V was cut by 3 bases and J by 3 bases, with 9 bases left in between. CDR3 length: 14 residues. Germline lookup yields CDR1 KGHSH and CDR2 LQKENI. CDR3 loop: CASSPRADYNEQFF. Written as DNA, the CDR3 is TGTGCCAGCTCACCTAGGGCCGACTACAATGAGCAGTTCTTC.

This clone was recorded once. V is TRBV7-3 and J is TRBJ1-1, with no clear D. CDR1 SGHTA and CDR2 FQGTGA come from the germline V gene. Trimming left V 7 bases short and J 4 bases short, with 16 bases between. The CDR3 is made up of 14 amino acids. The CDR3 spells CASTPKGGVTEAFF. CDR3 bases: TGTGCCAGCACCCCCAAGGGTGGGGTCACTGAAGCTTTCTTT. The whole variable domain, remainder taken from reference TRBV7-3 and TRBJ1-1, is GAGVSQTPSNKVTEKGKYVELRCDPISGHTALYWYRQSLGQGPEFLIYFQGTGAADDSGLPNDRFFAVRPEGSVSTLKIQRTERGDSAVYLCASTPKGGVTEAFFGQGTRLTVV.

CDR3 residues: CASSGTGSPYEQYF. The CDR3 coding sequence is TGTGCCAGCAGCGGGACAGGGAGCCCCTACGAGCAGTACTTC. This rearrangement joins TRBV2 to TRBJ2-7, with 9 bases lining up with TRBD1. The CDR3 is made up of 14 amino acids. Trimming took 6 bases from V and 2 from J; bases not matched to a gene: 5. Germline V gene data show CDR1 as SNHLY and CDR2 as FYNNEI.

The rearrangement links TRBV5-1 to TRBJ1-1; D is unresolved. Germline CDR1 SGHRS, CDR2 YFSETQ. CDR3 length equals 13 residues. V was trimmed by 0 bases and J by 7 bases, leaving 10 bases between them. Here the CDR3 reads CASSLAGELEAFF. The CDR3, as DNA: TGCGCCAGCAGCTTGGCCGGAGAACTTGAAGCTTTCTTT.

CDR3 bases: TGCGCCAGCGGCCCCCTTAAAGAGACCCAGTACTTC. Residues: CASGPLKETQYF. The chain is built from TRBV5-1 and TRBJ2-5, with D unresolved. CDR1 and CDR2 from the germline V gene are SGHRS and YFSETQ. This CDR3 contains 12 residues. The germline V and J ends were trimmed by 7 bases and 3 bases, with 10 bases remaining between them.

The rearrangement links TRBV2 to TRBJ2-3, with D perhaps TRBD2 (7 bases). CDR3 length: 15 amino acids. The V end was cut by 4 bases, the J end by 5 bases, with 16 bases between. From germline, CDR1 is SNHLY and CDR2 FYNNEI. The CDR3 DNA reads TGTGCCAGCAGTGTAGAAGGGGGGGCCGGAGATACGCAGTATTTT. This translates into CASSVEGGAGDTQYF.

The chain recombines TRBV6-6 with TRBJ2-1; 10 nucleotides align to TRBD1. This CDR3 is 13 amino acids long. Germline lookup yields CDR1 MNHNY and CDR2 SVGAGI (reference sequence). Unmatched junction bases numbered 6, after V lost 8 bases and J lost 8 bases. CDR3 nucleotides: TGTGCCAGCGGGCGACAGGGGGCCTATGAGCAGTTCTTC. Amino acid sequence: CASGRQGAYEQFF.

A few counts support this clone. Other nucleotide sequences from this sample produce the same CDR3. The CDR3 loop is CASSLRLYGYTF. CDR3 bases: TGTGCCAGCAGTTTAAGGCTCTATGGCTACACCTTC. The chain joins TRBV28 to TRBJ1-2; no firm D call. CDR3 length equals 12 residues. Trimming took 2 bases from V and 4 from J, leaving 5 bases between them. Germline CDR1 reads MDHEN; CDR2 reads SYDVKM.

Concerning this clone: Other DNA sequences in this sample translate to the same CDR3. The genes are TRBV5-6 and TRBJ2-5; 7 bases map to TRBD2. Germline assignment: CDR1 SGHDT and CDR2 YYEEEE. J was trimmed by 1 base and V by 4 bases; bases with no gene match: 10. The length of the CDR3 is 16 residues. CDR3 in amino acids: CASSKRAGDGQETQYF. CDR3 in DNA: TGTGCCAGCAGCAAAAGGGCGGGAGACGGCCAAGAGACCCAGTACTTC.

The V call is TRBV7-9, the J call TRBJ1-1; D may be TRBD1 (6 bases). V was shortened by 1 base and J by 7 bases, with 10 bases between the two germline ends. Looked up from germline, CDR1 is SEHNR and CDR2 is FQNEAQ (reference sequence). The CDR3 sequence is 13 residues long. The CDR3 reads CASSLERTDEAFF. The CDR3 DNA follows: TGTGCCAGCAGCTTAGAACGGACAGATGAAGCTTTCTTT. Together with reference TRBV7-9 and TRBJ1-1, the CDR3 gives the full variable domain: DTGVSQNPRHKITKRGQNVTFRCDPISEHNRLYWYRQTLGQGPEFLTYFQNEAQLEKSRLLSDRFSAERPKGSFSTLEIQRTEQGDSAMYLCASSLERTDEAFFGQGTRLTVV.

The chain has TRBV19 and TRBJ2-7, with 9 nucleotides matching TRBD1. The ends lost 5 bases at V and 1 base at J; junction bases unmatched: 6. The CDR3 contains 15 residues. Germline-derived CDR1 and CDR2 are LNHDA and SQIVND (reference sequence). As DNA, the CDR3 is TGTGCCAGTAGTGGGGACAGGGCCTATTCCTACGAGCAGTACTTC. This encodes CASSGDRAYSYEQYF.

The gene calls are TRBV7-2 and TRBJ2-5, with unresolved D. The V gene's germline CDR1 is SGHTA and CDR2 FQGNSA. The CDR3 is made up of 11 amino acids. V shed 6 bases and J shed 5 bases, with 7 bases lying between them. CDR3 residues: CASSSYETQYF. The CDR3 coding sequence is TGTGCCAGCAGTTCCTACGAGACCCAGTACTTC.

The gene calls are TRBV14 and TRBJ2-7; perhaps TRBD1 as D (5 bases). V was pared by 4 bases and J by 0 bases, with 10 bases between. The germline V gene encodes CDR1 SGHDN and CDR2 FVKESK. The CDR3 consists of 14 residues. Here the CDR3 DNA reads TGTGCCAGCAGCCGCCAGACAGTCTCCTACGAGCAGTACTTC. Protein sequence: CASSRQTVSYEQYF. The full variable domain, in which reference TRBV14 and TRBJ2-7 provide the parts outside the CDR3, is EAGVTQFPSHSVIEKGQTVTLRCDPISGHDNLYWYRRVMGKEIKFLLHFVKESKQDESGMPNNRFLAERTGGTYSTLKVQPAELEDSGVYFCASSRQTVSYEQYFGPGTRLTVT.

This chain links TRBV23-1 with TRBJ2-5; weak D call: TRBD1 (5 bases). TRBV23-1 has ORF status, its function being uncertain. The CDR3 consists of 16 residues. The germline V and J ends were trimmed by 1 base and 5 bases, with 17 bases remaining between them. CDR3 region: CASSQLGLGVSETQYF. The DNA of the CDR3 is TGCGCCAGCAGTCAATTGGGGCTGGGTGTGTCGGAGACCCAGTACTTC.

The chain uses TRBV28 and TRBJ2-3; D may be TRBD2 (6 bases). The CDR3 length is 17 residues. Per the germline V gene, CDR1 is MDHEN and CDR2 is SYDVKM. The V and J ends lost 2 bases and 4 bases respectively, with 19 bases between them. CDR3 amino acids: CASSLIGQGGFADTQYF. The CDR3 bases are TGTGCCAGCAGTTTAATTGGGCAGGGAGGTTTCGCAGATACGCAGTATTTT.

The rearrangement links TRBV9 to TRBJ2-7; TRBD1 is a possible D gene (6 bases). Trimming shortened V by 3 bases and J by 3 bases, and 19 bases separated the two germline ends. The CDR3 loop spans 16 amino acids. The germline V gene encodes CDR1 SGDLS and CDR2 YYNGEE. CDR3: CASSAGRSGAYYEQYF. CDR3 DNA sequence: TGTGCCAGCAGCGCCGGACGTTCAGGGGCTTACTACGAGCAGTACTTC.

This rearrangement joins TRBV5-1 to TRBJ1-2, with a tentative D call TRBD1 (6 bases). Germline lookup yields CDR1 SGHRS and CDR2 YFSETQ. The CDR3 is 16 residues long. The V end was cut by 2 bases, the J end by 5 bases, with 19 bases between. CDR3 region: CASSLSGDRLSYGYTF. CDR3 DNA: TGCGCCAGCAGCTTAAGTGGTGACAGGCTATCTTATGGCTACACCTTC.

This clone was found a few times. The chain couples TRBV19 to TRBJ1-1, with unresolved D. Trimming removed 3 bases at V and 0 bases at J, with 11 bases between. Germline loops: CDR1 LNHDA, CDR2 SQIVND (reference sequence). The CDR3 runs 15 residues. The CDR3 here is CASSMGGLMNTEAFF. CDR3 coding DNA: TGTGCCAGTAGTATGGGAGGACTCATGAACACTGAAGCTTTCTTT.

The chain is built from TRBV4-1 and TRBJ2-1; TRBD2 aligns across 11 bases. Unmatched junction bases numbered 14, after V lost 4 bases and J lost 9 bases. This CDR3 is 17 amino acids long. The germline V gene has CDR1 MGHRA and CDR2 YSYEKL. The DNA of the CDR3 is TGCGCCAGCAGCCCCTCTATAGCGGGGGGGCCGAATGGTGAGCAGTTCTTC. Translating it yields CASSPSIAGGPNGEQFF.

The chain employs TRBV5-6 and TRBJ1-3; D is ambiguous. Per the germline V gene, CDR1 is SGHDT and CDR2 is YYEEEE. The CDR3 covers 16 residues. V was cut by 0 bases and J by 0 bases, with 10 bases left in between. The CDR3 loop is CASSLVPAASGNTIYF. The CDR3 DNA reads as TGTGCCAGCAGCTTGGTGCCAGCGGCCTCTGGAAACACCATATATTTT.

The gene calls are TRBV10-3 and TRBJ2-1, with D unresolved. The CDR3 has 14 residues. The germline V and J ends were trimmed by 3 bases and 7 bases, with 13 bases remaining between them. Germline CDR1 reads ENHRY; CDR2 reads SYGVKD. CDR3 amino acids: CAISESAVQNEQFF. The CDR3 bases are TGTGCCATCAGTGAATCGGCAGTACAGAATGAGCAGTTCTTC.

The J gene is TRBJ1-5, the V gene TRBV6-5; 8 positions match TRBD1. Germline CDR1 reads MNHEY; CDR2 reads SVGAGI. The CDR3 loop spans 15 amino acids. V gave up 2 bases and J gave up 4 bases; unmatched junction bases: 4. Here the CDR3 DNA reads TGTGCCAGCAGTTACCCCGGACAGGGAAATCAGCCCCAGCATTTT. Translated: CASSYPGQGNQPQHF.

The chain uses TRBV14 and TRBJ2-3, with TRBD2 matching over 11 bases. The trim removed 5 bases at V and 3 bases at J, leaving 4 bases unmatched. The CDR3 extends over 15 amino acids. Germline V gene sequence: CDR1 SGHDN, CDR2 FVKESK. The CDR3 here is CASSFIAGGTDTQYF. The CDR3 coding sequence is TGTGCCAGCAGCTTCATAGCGGGGGGGACAGATACGCAGTATTTT.

This clone was seen just once. The chain joins TRBV2 to TRBJ2-7; 10 bases agree with TRBD1. Trimming cost V 6 bases and J 7 bases; bases outside gene matches: 9. Germline values: CDR1 SNHLY, CDR2 FYNNEI. The CDR3 loop spans 14 amino acids. CDR3 sequence: CASSGTGASQEQYF. The DNA of the CDR3 is TGTGCCAGCAGCGGGACAGGGGCTTCACAAGAGCAGTACTTC.

The rearrangement links TRBV7-6 to TRBJ2-5; 10 bases fit TRBD2. There are 17 residues in the CDR3. Germline-derived CDR1 and CDR2 are SGHVS and FNYEAQ. V was pared by 5 bases and J by 6 bases, with 15 bases of the junction left unmatched. The CDR3 DNA follows: TGTGCCAGCAGCCCCCTTGGGGGAGCGGGGGGGCTTCAGACCCAGTACTTC. Its protein is CASSPLGGAGGLQTQYF.

The rearrangement joins TRBV5-1 to TRBJ2-1; 10 bases are shared with TRBD2. Trimming cost V 4 bases and J 7 bases; bases outside gene matches: 8. Germline CDR1 reads SGHRS; CDR2 reads YFSETQ. The CDR3 sequence is 15 residues long. CDR3 sequence (DNA): TGCGCCAGCAGCCCAGGACTAGCGGAGGTGAATGAGCAGTTCTTC. Its translation is CASSPGLAEVNEQFF.

The J gene is TRBJ1-5, the V gene TRBV28; 9 bases align to TRBD1. The germline gives CDR1 MDHEN, CDR2 SYDVKM. Trimming removed 6 bases from V and 6 bases from J; junction bases left unmatched: 3. The CDR3 runs to 13 residues. CDR3 in amino acids: CASRGQGSQPQHF. The DNA for the CDR3 is TGTGCCAGCAGAGGACAGGGGAGTCAGCCCCAGCATTTT. The full variable domain, in which reference TRBV28 and TRBJ1-5 provide the parts outside the CDR3, is DVKVTQSSRYLVKRTGEKVFLECVQDMDHENMFWYRQDPGLGLRLIYFSYDVKMKEKGDIPEGYSVSREKKERFSLILESASTNQTSMYLCASRGQGSQPQHFGDGTRLSIL.

This sequence joins TRBV5-6 and TRBJ1-4, with 7 positions matching TRBD1. Looked up from germline, CDR1 is SGHDT and CDR2 is YYEEEE. The CDR3 contains 15 residues. V dropped 4 bases and J dropped 2; count of bases not matched to a gene: 5. CDR3 sequence: CASSTPTGTNEKLFF. Written as DNA, the CDR3 is TGTGCCAGCAGCACCCCGACAGGGACTAATGAAAAACTGTTTTTT.

The rearrangement joins TRBV27 to TRBJ1-1, with unresolved D. This CDR3 is 14 amino acids long. Trimming left V 5 bases short and J 3 bases short, with 13 bases between. Germline V lookup: CDR1 MNHEY, CDR2 SMNVEV (reference sequence). CDR3 nucleotide sequence: TGTGCCAGCAGTCTTGCCCTTCCCTACACTGAAGCTTTCTTT. Residues: CASSLALPYTEAFF.

This clone occurred a few times. J is TRBJ1-5 and V is TRBV10-2; TRBD1 agrees at 9 bases. V shed 7 bases, J shed 7 bases, and the junction held 8 bases outside the gene matches. Germline loops: CDR1 WSHSY, CDR2 SAAADI. The CDR3 runs to 14 residues. CDR3 DNA: TGCGCCAGCACTCCCGGACAGGGGAGACAGCCCCAGCATTTT. It codes for CASTPGQGRQPQHF.